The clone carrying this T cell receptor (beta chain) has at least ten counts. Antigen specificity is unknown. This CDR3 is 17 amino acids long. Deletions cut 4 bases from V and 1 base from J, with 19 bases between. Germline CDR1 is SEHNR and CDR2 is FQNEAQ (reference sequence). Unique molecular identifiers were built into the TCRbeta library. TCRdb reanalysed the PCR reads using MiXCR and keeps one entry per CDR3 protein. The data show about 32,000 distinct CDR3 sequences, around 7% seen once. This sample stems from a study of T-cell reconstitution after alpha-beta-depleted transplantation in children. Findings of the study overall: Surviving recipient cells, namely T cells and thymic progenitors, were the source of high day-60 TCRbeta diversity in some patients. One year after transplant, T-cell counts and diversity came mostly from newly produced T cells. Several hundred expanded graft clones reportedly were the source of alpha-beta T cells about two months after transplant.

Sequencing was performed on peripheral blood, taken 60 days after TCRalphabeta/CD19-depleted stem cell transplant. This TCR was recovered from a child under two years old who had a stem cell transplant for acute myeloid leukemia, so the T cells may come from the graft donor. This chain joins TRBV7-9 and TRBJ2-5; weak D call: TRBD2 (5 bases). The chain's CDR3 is CASSSLQRGRGQETQYF. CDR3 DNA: TGTGCCAGCAGCTCATTACAACGGGGTAGAGGCCAAGAGACCCAGTACTTC. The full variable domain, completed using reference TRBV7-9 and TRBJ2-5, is DTGVSQNPRHKITKRGQNVTFRCDPISEHNRLYWYRQTLGQGPEFLTYFQNEAQLEKSRLLSDRFSAERPKGSFSTLEIQRTEQGDSAMYLCASSSLQRGRGQETQYFGPGTRLLVL.